This T cell receptor (beta chain) originates from a study of monozygotic twins with cystic fibrosis. Trimming removed 5 bases at V and 9 bases at J, with 13 bases between. The CDR3 runs 12 residues. CDR1 and CDR2 from the germline V gene are SGHTA and FQGNSA. Here immunoSEQ multiplex PCR was the method, and the copy in TCRdb shows in-frame clones only, minus some. The sample includes 34,000 or so clones, 80% to 95% seen only once; the top ten take roughly 1%. The receptor was derived from a girl under 10 years old with cystic fibrosis. This chain joins TRBV7-2 and TRBJ1-1, with D unclear. Sample: blood. CDR3 amino acids: CASSQERSKAFF. The CDR3 nucleotides read TGTGCCAGCAGCCAAGAGCGCTCCAAAGCTTTCTTT.